This T cell receptor beta chain was documented in a study of blood T cell repertoires in COVID-19. Across the study: The cDNA or gDNA used as material had been derived from T cells, B-cell-depleted T cells, or PBMCs.

Using immunoSEQ multiplex PCR, the repertoire was profiled, and TCRdb retains in-frame clones only, with some absent. The sample yields 260,000 or so clones, under 90% seen once. V lost 4 bases and J 0 bases, leaving 15 bases between the germline ends. CDR1 and CDR2 (germline): MNHEY, SVGEGT. The CDR3 is 16 residues long. The origin of this receptor is a woman between 35 and 50 years old who had been exposed to COVID-19. V gene TRBV6-2 or TRBV6-3 combines with J gene TRBJ1-2; weak D call: TRBD1 (5 bases). The specimen was PBMCs or T cells enriched from blood (not recorded which). The DNA of the CDR3 is TGTGCCAGCAGTTCGTTCGGGGGACCAGCTAACTATGGCTACACCTTC. This encodes CASSSFGGPANYGYTF.